Sequencing of this TCR beta chain was carried out in a study of T-cell reconstitution after alpha-beta-depleted transplantation in children (dated by TCRdb to the mid-2010s). Study-level background: Using TCR repertoire profiling, the study followed T-cell immune reconstitution in a quantitative way in children after TCRalphabeta/CD19-depleted allogeneic hematopoietic cell transplantation. The research as a whole found: About two months after transplant, the apparently early recovery of alphabetaT-cell counts reportedly depended on just several hundred clones that had expanded rapidly and came from non-depleted graft cells. The frequencies of hyperexpanded clones fell over the following months, and after one year, T-cell counts and TCRbeta diversity were mostly attributed to newly produced T cells. In some patients, high TCRbeta diversity at day 60 was attributed to recipient T cells and intrathymic progenitors that had survived conditioning.

Libraries came from PCR. The instrument was an Illumina HiSeq 2500. TCR library preparation used molecular barcoding, with unique molecular identifiers applied to normalize quantification of the TCRbeta repertoire. The public reads were reprocessed in TCRdb via fastp at Q25 and MiXCR, keeping in-frame beta chains. Rows with a matching CDR3 protein are joined into one entry that keeps the most common DNA and genes. The sample data list over 200,000 distinct CDR3 sequences, and approximately 10% of these were observed just once. Jointly, the top ten make up 28% of the sample. The label giving this sample's treatment or condition can be read as: allogeneic hematopoietic cell transplantation with graft depleted of TCRalphabeta T cells and CD19 B cells. Transplant recipients were children who received TCRalphabeta/CD19-depleted allogeneic hematopoietic cell grafts. This clonotype was detected ten times or more. Its antigen remains unidentified. Base qualities are not recorded, but no much larger clone differs from it by a single base.

Sequences SEHNR (CDR1) and FQNEAQ (CDR2) are obtained from the germline V gene (reference sequence). From V the trimming removes 0 bases and from J it removes 5 bases, while the gene matches leave 3 bases of the junction unaccounted for. From its cysteine to its phenylalanine, the CDR3 spans 16 amino acids. Only CDR3 DNA remains: 48 bases, in frame from the first base. The sample was PBMCs, taken before TCRalphabeta/CD19-depleted stem cell transplant. The chain couples TRBV7-9 to TRBJ2-7, with 14 bases in between that match TRBD2. The TCR originated in a child younger than two with acute myeloid leukemia, due to receive a stem cell transplant. The nucleotide sequence is TGTGCCAGCAGCTTAGCGGGACTAGCGGGAGCCCACGAGCAGTACTTC. The translation is CASSLAGLAGAHEQYF. Where the CDR3 stops, the reference TRBV7-9 and TRBJ2-7 genes take over; the full variable domain is DTGVSQNPRHKITKRGQNVTFRCDPISEHNRLYWYRQTLGQGPEFLTYFQNEAQLEKSRLLSDRFSAERPKGSFSTLEIQRTEQGDSAMYLCASSLAGLAGAHEQYFGPGTRLTVT.